This TCR beta chain was profiled in a study of T cell changes during pregnancy in multiple sclerosis (dated by TCRdb to about 2019). Study-wide context: The study looked at changes in the T cell repertoire across pregnancy in women with multiple sclerosis.

The CDR3 goes from the cysteine to the phenylalanine over 14 residues. The DNA shown is the 42-base CDR3, in frame from base 1. Based on the germline V gene (reference sequence), the CDR1 and CDR2 sequences are SGHAT and FQDESV. Here V drops 1 base and J drops 5 bases, and the junction holds 4 bases not matched to any gene. This clone was observed a single time. The target of this receptor is not known. No clone much larger than this one lies a single base away; base qualities are absent. Libraries were prepared through the immunoSEQ multiplex PCR assay. As stored in TCRdb, this immuneACCESS dataset retains in-frame rearrangements with V and J assigned. A fraction of the clones does not appear; measured against another copy, unresolved V genes explain less than half of the discrepancy, and the remainder lacks a known reason. The sample table shows approximately 100,000 clones, and approximately 91% are seen once. The top ten constitute around 3.1% of the sample.

The rearranged segments are TRBV11-1 and TRBJ2-5; 7 bases in between match TRBD1. This specimen was peripheral blood, taken in the second trimester of pregnancy. The receptor was derived from a female donor with multiple sclerosis, enrolled in a pregnancy study. CDR3 sequence: CASSLGGGRETQYF. The DNA sequence is as follows: TGTGCCAGCAGCTTAGGAGGGGGCCGGGAGACCCAGTACTTC.